The clone carrying this TCR beta chain is classed as medium-sized (0.01 to 0.1%). Its antigen remains unidentified. TCR libraries were prepared from around 14 ng of total RNA with the QIAseq Immune Repertoire TCR panel. MiXCR was run by TCRdb on the reads, yielding one entry per CDR3 protein. Among about 1,600 distinct CDR3 sequences, almost 9.5% were seen once, and the ten largest hold around 5.2%. CDR1 and CDR2 (germline): LNHDA, SQIVND (reference sequence). Trimming left V 4 bases short and J 5 bases short, with 21 bases between. The CDR3 is 16 residues long. This entry is derived from a study of circulating CD8 cells and anti-PD-1 response in melanoma. Notes on the study in general: No tumor material was available, so peptide assays assessed reactivity.

Sorting of live CD3+CD8+TCRalphabeta+ cells by PD-1 and/or TIGIT gave four subsets. The chain links TRBV19 to TRBJ2-7; D possibly corresponds to TRBD2 (6 bases). This clonotype was sampled from a human donor with melanoma. The source material was CD8+ T cells from PBMCs, sampled at baseline or after one month of anti-PD-1 therapy (not recorded which). In DNA form, the CDR3 reads TGTGCCAGTAGTACCGCCGAGTGGACTAACAACAACGAGCAGTACTTC. Its protein product is CASSTAEWTNNNEQYF.